These 26 T cell receptor beta chains came from one sample sequenced in a study of Ad26.COV2.S vaccination and SARS-CoV-2 variants. Clones were read by immunoSEQ multiplex PCR, and TCRdb kept only the in-frame ones, dropping some. This sample has 350,000 to 500,000 clones, with less than 95% found just once. The treatment denotes: some 19 received Ad26.COV2.S at low or high dose, single or two shots; 5 received placebo; per-sample allocation not given. Day 63 following the first vaccine or placebo injection was when the samples were taken. This sample comprised peripheral blood, obtained in a trial of Ad26.COV2.S vaccine versus placebo. The receptors originated from a person aged 18-60 years who received the Ad26.COV2.S COVID-19 vaccine or a placebo.

This sequence joins TRBV6-4 and TRBJ2-1; D is uncertain. With 2 bases removed from V and 4 bases from J, the gap between germline ends came to 6 bases. The CDR3 totals 13 residues. Per germline, CDR1 MRHNA and CDR2 SNTAGT. The CDR3 DNA sequence: TGTGCCAGCAGTGACGCGGAGTACAATGAGCAGTTCTTC. Translation: CASSDAEYNEQFF.

The V call is TRBV21-1, the J call TRBJ1-5. TRBV21-1 is recorded as a pseudogene. There are 15 residues in the CDR3. CDR3 sequence (DNA): TGTGCCAGCAGCACGACCACGTCTGGTAATCAGCCCCAGCATTTT. It codes for CASSTTTSGNQPQHF.

This sequence joins TRBV13 and TRBJ2-2; possibly TRBD1 or TRBD2 for D (6 bases each). The germline CDR1 and CDR2 sequences are PRHDT and FYEKMQ (reference sequence). Trimming removed 4 bases from V and 4 bases from J, with 16 bases in between. CDR3 length: 16 amino acids. CDR3 sequence: CASSSRGGGRTGELFF. Here the CDR3 DNA reads TGTGCCAGCAGCTCTCGAGGGGGAGGCCGCACCGGGGAGCTGTTTTTT.

This clone was counted once. The rearrangement uses TRBV6-5 and TRBJ2-7; D unresolved. V lost 2 bases and J 2 bases, leaving 10 bases between the germline ends. This CDR3 has 14 amino acids. Per germline, CDR1 MNHEY and CDR2 SVGAGI. Here the CDR3 reads CASSYGRKTYEQYF. The CDR3, as DNA: TGTGCCAGCAGTTACGGTCGCAAGACCTACGAGCAGTACTTC.

As regards this clone: Other DNA sequences from this sample encode an identical CDR3 as well. The J gene is TRBJ2-1, the V gene TRBV7-2; D is unclear. Germline V lookup: CDR1 SGHTA, CDR2 FQGNSA. This CDR3 comprises 14 residues. The V end was cut by 0 bases, the J end by 4 bases, with 7 bases between. The CDR3 here is CASSLAGSYNEQFF. The CDR3 coding sequence is TGTGCCAGCAGCTTAGCGGGCTCTTACAATGAGCAGTTCTTC. The whole variable domain, filled in from reference TRBV7-2 and TRBJ2-1, reads GAGVSQSPSNKVTEKGKDVELRCDPISGHTALYWYRQSLGQGLEFLIYFQGNSAPDKSGLPSDRFSAERTGGSVSTLTIQRTQQEDSAVYLCASSLAGSYNEQFFGPGTRLTVL.

The V call is TRBV2, the J call TRBJ1-2; 10 positions match TRBD1. V lost 4 bases, J lost 1 base, and 6 bases stayed unmatched. There are 16 residues in the CDR3. Germline V lookup: CDR1 SNHLY, CDR2 FYNNEI. The CDR3 sequence: CASSVDRGLDNYGYTF. The CDR3 nucleotides are TGTGCCAGCAGTGTTGACAGGGGGCTGGATAACTATGGCTACACCTTC. The whole variable domain, remainder taken from reference TRBV2 and TRBJ1-2, is EPEVTQTPSHQVTQMGQEVILRCVPISNHLYFYWYRQILGQKVEFLVSFYNNEISEKSEIFDDQFSVERPDGSNFTLKIRSTKLEDSAMYFCASSVDRGLDNYGYTFGSGTRLTVV.

This clone was seen once. This chain links TRBV9 with TRBJ2-3, with 9 bases that match TRBD1. There are 16 residues in the CDR3. V shed 4 bases, J shed 5 bases, and the junction held 11 bases outside the gene matches. CDR1 and CDR2 (germline): SGDLS, YYNGEE. CDR3 in amino acids: CASSRRGWDREDTQYF. The CDR3 DNA reads TGTGCCAGCAGCCGACGTGGGTGGGACAGGGAAGATACGCAGTATTTT.

This chain connects TRBV7-9 to TRBJ2-1; D is undetermined. Germline assignment: CDR1 SEHNR and CDR2 FQNEAQ (reference sequence). The germline V and J ends were trimmed by 1 base and 9 bases, with 4 bases remaining between them. The CDR3 is made up of 11 amino acids. This CDR3 reads CASSLDSEQFF. The CDR3 DNA is TGTGCCAGCAGCTTAGACAGTGAGCAGTTCTTC.

The chain recombines TRBV6-1 with TRBJ2-7; D might be TRBD1 (5 bases). Trimming pared 1 base from V and 4 bases from J, leaving 14 bases between. From germline, CDR1 is MNHNS and CDR2 SASEGT. This CDR3 has 15 residues. CDR3 loop: CASSEVAGNWYEQYF. The CDR3 nucleotides are TGTGCCAGCAGTGAAGTGGCAGGGAATTGGTACGAGCAGTACTTC.

This rearrangement joins TRBV9 to TRBJ2-5; possibly TRBD2 for D (6 bases). This CDR3 is 14 amino acids long. Germline V gene lookup returns CDR1 SGDLS and CDR2 YYNGEE. Trimming stripped 0 bases from V and 7 bases from J, with 13 bases between. CDR3 bases: TGTGCCAGCAGCGTAGAGGGAGGCGACGGGACCCAGTACTTC. It specifies CASSVEGGDGTQYF. The entire variable domain, with the rest obtained from reference TRBV9 and TRBJ2-5, is as follows: DSGVTQTPKHLITATGQRVTLRCSPRSGDLSVYWYQQSLDQGLQFLIQYYNGEERAKGNILERFSAQQFPDLHSELNLSSLELGDSALYFCASSVEGGDGTQYFGPGTRLLVL.

The chain uses TRBV5-4 and TRBJ2-7, with 8 bases matching TRBD2. V trimming: 2 bases; J trimming: 1 base; junction bases outside the gene matches: 5. CDR1 SGHNT and CDR2 YYREEE come from the germline V gene (reference sequence). The length of the CDR3 is 15 residues. As DNA, the CDR3 is TGTGCCAGCAGCTTCGGCGGGAGGCTATCCTACGAGCAGTACTTC. It yields the protein CASSFGGRLSYEQYF.

V usage is TRBV11-2 and J usage is TRBJ2-7; possible D gene TRBD1, 6 bases. The V end was cut by 3 bases, the J end by 7 bases, with 13 bases between. This CDR3 is built from 13 residues. CDR1 and CDR2 from the germline V gene are SGHAT and FQNNGV. In DNA, the CDR3 is TGTGCCAGCAGCTTGGGGGCCATCTGGGAGCAGTACTTC. Protein product: CASSLGAIWEQYF.

The chain recombines TRBV7-9 with TRBJ1-2; D call uncertain. The ends were cut back, 5 bases at V and 4 bases at J, with 17 bases in the middle. CDR1 and CDR2 from the germline V gene are SEHNR and FQNEAQ (reference sequence). The CDR3 contains 15 residues. CDR3 sequence reads: CASSPSGPGVYGYTF. The CDR3, as DNA: TGTGCCAGCAGCCCCAGCGGGCCAGGAGTCTATGGCTACACCTTC.

This clone was detected ten times or more. The chain is built from TRBV19 and TRBJ1-2; no clear D. Per the germline V gene, CDR1 is LNHDA and CDR2 is SQIVND (reference sequence). There are 12 residues in the CDR3. The ends were cut back, 6 bases at V and 5 bases at J, with 10 bases in the middle. CDR3 sequence reads: CASRSPRYGYTF. CDR3 in DNA: TGTGCCAGTAGATCCCCCCGGTATGGCTACACCTTC.

The chain recombines TRBV9 with TRBJ2-3; D is undetermined. V was shortened by 4 bases and J by 1 base, with 10 bases between the two germline ends. There are 14 residues in the CDR3. The V gene's germline CDR1 is SGDLS and CDR2 YYNGEE. The CDR3 reads CASSPRTGTDTQYF. In DNA form, the CDR3 reads TGTGCCAGCAGCCCCCGGACGGGCACAGATACGCAGTATTTT.

V is TRBV5-8 and J is TRBJ2-1, with 9 bases matching TRBD2. The V gene's germline CDR1 is SGHTS and CDR2 YDEGEE. CDR3 size: 16 residues. V lost 6 bases and J lost 0; bases outside the gene matches: 7. The CDR3 nucleotides read TGTGCCAGCACCCGACTAGCGGTCAGCTCCTACAATGAGCAGTTCTTC. Translated: CASTRLAVSSYNEQFF. Complete variable domain (other parts from reference TRBV5-8 and TRBJ2-1): EAGVTQSPTHLIKTRGQQATLRCSPISGHTSVYWYQQALGLGLQFLLWYDEGEERNRGNFPPRFSGRQFPNYSSELNVNALELEDSALYLCASTRLAVSSYNEQFFGPGTRLTVL.

The J gene is TRBJ1-6, the V gene TRBV6-4; D remains unclear. This CDR3 spans 20 amino acids. With 6 bases removed from V and 7 bases from J, the gap between germline ends came to 31 bases. Looked up from germline, CDR1 is MRHNA and CDR2 is SNTAGT. CDR3 DNA sequence: TGTGCCAGCAGGCGGTTGGTTCTCGAACTCGTTTGGGTTTACAATTCACCCCTCCACTTT. It codes for CASRRLVLELVWVYNSPLHF.

The V and J genes are TRBV7-8 and TRBJ1-6; D not certain. CDR3 length: 15 amino acids. The V end was cut by 0 bases, the J end by 4 bases, with 7 bases between. Germline V gives CDR1 SGHVS, CDR2 FQNEAQ. The CDR3 is CASSLAGLYNSPLHF. The CDR3 region has the DNA TGTGCCAGCAGCTTAGCAGGGCTTTATAATTCACCCCTCCACTTT.

J is TRBJ2-1 and V is TRBV28; 13 bases align to TRBD2. Germline lookup yields CDR1 MDHEN and CDR2 SYDVKM. The trim removed 6 bases at V and 6 bases at J, leaving 8 bases unmatched. The CDR3 extends over 16 amino acids. The CDR3 DNA reads as TGTGCCAGCAGGGGGGGCGGACTAGCGGGAGTCAATGAGCAGTTCTTC. Translation gives CASRGGGLAGVNEQFF.

The chain carries TRBV7-9 and TRBJ2-2; 7 bases line up with TRBD1. This CDR3 spans 17 amino acids. Germline lookup yields CDR1 SEHNR and CDR2 FQNEAQ (reference sequence). J was trimmed by 2 bases and V by 2 bases; bases with no gene match: 8. The CDR3 region has the DNA TGTGCCAGCAGCTTAACCCGGGACAGATTTAACACCGGGGAGCTGTTTTTT. Translating it yields CASSLTRDRFNTGELFF.

The chain carries TRBV4-3 and TRBJ2-3; 10 nucleotides match TRBD2. Germline V CDR1 and CDR2: LGHNA, YSLEER. V was pared by 4 bases and J by 2 bases, with 3 bases of the junction left unmatched. CDR3 length: 15 amino acids. In nucleotides, the CDR3 is TGCGCCAGCAGCCCCGGGACTAGCGACACAGATACGCAGTATTTT. This codes for CASSPGTSDTDTQYF.

As DNA, the CDR3 is TGTGCCAGCAGCCAACAGGGACAGGGTCGCGAGCAGTACTTC. This translates into CASSQQGQGREQYF. The chain combines TRBV3-1 (or the pseudogene TRBV3-2) with TRBJ2-7; 9 bases align to TRBD1. Germline assignment: CDR1 LGHDT and CDR2 YNNKEL (reference sequence). V was pared by 2 bases and J by 6 bases, with 5 bases of the junction left unmatched. CDR3 length equals 14 residues.

This clone was seen only once. This chain uses TRBV19 with TRBJ2-3, with a possible D match to TRBD2 (6 bases). There are 15 residues in the CDR3. Germline CDR1 and CDR2: LNHDA and SQIVND (reference sequence). V lost 3 bases, J lost 3 bases, and 13 bases lay in between. In nucleotides, the CDR3 is TGTGCCAGTAGTATGGGCGGGGCTGGTACAGATACGCAGTATTTT. It yields the protein CASSMGGAGTDTQYF. The entire variable domain, with the rest obtained from reference TRBV19 and TRBJ2-3, is as follows: DGGITQSPKYLFRKEGQNVTLSCEQNLNHDAMYWYRQDPGQGLRLIYYSQIVNDFQKGDIAEGYSVSREKKESFPLTVTSAQKNPTAFYLCASSMGGAGTDTQYFGPGTRLTVL.

This clone was counted a few times. The CDR3 DNA sequence: TGCAGCGTTGAGATAGGGCCTCTCTACACCTTC. Its translation: CSVEIGPLYTF. V gene TRBV29-1 combines with J gene TRBJ1-2; D call uncertain. V lost 3 bases and J lost 10, with 12 bases in between. This CDR3 has 11 amino acids. The V gene's germline CDR1 is SQVTM and CDR2 ANQGSEA. Based on the CDR3 plus reference TRBV29-1 and TRBJ1-2, the full variable domain is SAVISQKPSRDICQRGTSLTIQCQVDSQVTMMFWYRQQPGQSLTLIATANQGSEATYESGFVIDKFPISRPNLTFSTLTVSNMSPEDSSIYLCSVEIGPLYTFGSGTRLTVV.

This clone occurred once. DNA for the CDR3: TGTGCCATCCTAGCGGGAGGAATAGATACGCAGTATTTT. Amino acids: CAILAGGIDTQYF. The chain couples TRBV10-3 to TRBJ2-3; TRBD2 aligns across 11 bases. V shed 8 bases, J shed 5 bases, and the junction held 3 bases outside the gene matches. From germline, CDR1 is ENHRY and CDR2 SYGVKD. There are 13 residues in the CDR3.

The genes are TRBV7-9 and TRBJ1-6, with a weak D call TRBD1 (5 bases). Germline CDR1 and CDR2: SEHNR and FQNEAQ (reference sequence). Trimming took 4 bases from V and 0 from J, leaving 19 bases between them. CDR3 size: 19 residues. The DNA of the CDR3 is TGTGCCAGCAGCTCCGTCGGGGGTACCTCAGGCTCCTATAATTCACCCCTCCACTTT. Its translation: CASSSVGGTSGSYNSPLHF.